The 14 T cell receptor beta chains reported below all come from one sample, sequenced in a study of PD-L1 blockade in urothelial cancer. Time point of the sample: peripheral blood 6 weeks after treatment start. Sequenced by immunoSEQ multiplex PCR; TCRdb stores in-frame clones only, minus some. This sample yields 40,000 to 60,000 clones, of which approximately 80% are seen a single time; 8.8% belongs to the top ten. The sample was PBMCs, taken around atezolizumab (anti-PD-L1) treatment. These TCRs come from a man aged 65 to 79 with urothelial cancer.

The rearrangement links TRBV2 to TRBJ2-1, with 9 bases aligning to TRBD1. Losses at the gene ends were 0 bases for V and 4 bases for J; bases not matched to a gene: 4. This CDR3 comprises 16 residues. CDR1 and CDR2 from the germline V gene are SNHLY and FYNNEI. The CDR3 is CASSEAGTGSYNEQFF. In nucleotides, the CDR3 is TGTGCCAGCAGTGAAGCGGGGACAGGGTCGTACAATGAGCAGTTCTTC.

This clone has a single count. This rearrangement joins TRBV9 to TRBJ2-1, with 12 bases identical to TRBD2. With V trimmed by 4 bases and J by 0 bases, 8 bases remained unmatched. Germline V gives CDR1 SGDLS, CDR2 YYNGEE. The CDR3 is made up of 18 amino acids. The CDR3 here is CASSLSPTSGSSYNEQFF. The CDR3 DNA sequence: TGTGCCAGCAGCCTCTCCCCGACTAGCGGGAGCTCCTACAATGAGCAGTTCTTC.

The CDR3 sequence is CASSDSRFCWTGWYEQYF. The DNA for the CDR3 is TGTGCCAGCAGTGACTCGAGGTTCTGCTGGACAGGGTGGTACGAGCAGTACTTC. The chain carries TRBV6-4 and TRBJ2-7; TRBD1 aligns across 8 bases. Looked up from germline, CDR1 is MRHNA and CDR2 is SNTAGT. The CDR3 is 18 amino acids. V lost 0 bases and J lost 4; bases outside the gene matches: 14.

This chain links TRBV21-1 with TRBJ1-5; the D call TRBD1 from the table was never checked on the DNA. TRBV21-1 is a known pseudogene. There are 15 residues in the CDR3. The CDR3 nucleotides read TGTGCCAGCAGGGCCCCGGCCAGGGGTGATCAGCCCCAGCATTTT. Amino acids: CASRAPARGDQPQHF.

J is TRBJ1-2 and V is TRBV10-3; TRBD1 aligns across 10 bases. The germline V gene encodes CDR1 ENHRY and CDR2 SYGVKD. The junction had 9 bases not matched to a gene; V was cut back by 3 bases and J by 8 bases. The CDR3 is made up of 15 amino acids. The chain's CDR3 is CAISEPGTGDGGYTF. The CDR3 region has the DNA TGTGCCATCAGTGAACCCGGGACAGGGGACGGGGGCTACACCTTC.

The rearrangement uses TRBV25-1 and TRBJ2-3; perhaps TRBD1 as D (5 bases). This CDR3 has 14 residues. Looked up from germline, CDR1 is MGHDK and CDR2 is SYGVNS. V lost 7 bases to trimming and J lost 0 bases, with 11 bases between them. As DNA, the CDR3 is TGTGCCAGCAAAGGGGAATTTAGCACAGATACGCAGTATTTT. This codes for CASKGEFSTDTQYF.

V and J are TRBV16 and TRBJ2-1; D is ambiguous. There are 12 residues in the CDR3. Germline CDR1 KGHSY, CDR2 FQNENV. Trimming took 1 base from V and 10 from J, leaving 8 bases between them. CDR3 region: CASSQFSEEQFF. The CDR3 DNA reads as TGTGCCAGCAGCCAATTTTCGGAGGAGCAGTTCTTC.

The chain carries TRBV5-1 and TRBJ1-2; TRBD1 matches at 8 bases. CDR1 is SGHRS and CDR2 is YFSETQ in the germline V gene. The CDR3 has 16 amino acids. With 4 bases clipped from V and 7 bases from J, the junction kept 15 bases outside the gene matches. The DNA for the CDR3 is TGCGCCAGCAGCGGGGGCGTGCGGCAGGGGGCATCTGGCTACACCTTC. This sequence encodes CASSGGVRQGASGYTF.

This clone was seen just once. The CDR3, as DNA: TGTGCCAGTAGTTCCTTGGGCCTAGCGGGAGTTTTCAGTGAGCAGTTCTTC. Amino acids: CASSSLGLAGVFSEQFF. This sequence joins TRBV19 and TRBJ2-1, with 10 bases identical to TRBD2. V shed 5 bases and J 9 bases; nucleotides not matched to a gene: 16. Germline V gives CDR1 LNHDA, CDR2 SQIVND (reference sequence). The CDR3 is made up of 17 amino acids.

A few counts support this clone. This chain uses TRBV7-9 with TRBJ2-1, with 9 bases that match TRBD2. Germline loops: CDR1 SEHNR, CDR2 FQNEAQ (reference sequence). The ends lost 5 bases at V and 5 bases at J; junction bases unmatched: 19. This CDR3 has 19 amino acids. This CDR3 is CASSPTTGVSGSANNEQFF. In nucleotides, the CDR3 is TGTGCCAGCAGCCCGACAACAGGGGTTAGCGGGAGCGCTAACAATGAGCAGTTCTTC.

This clone is medium-sized (0.01 to 0.1%) in the sample. The chain has TRBV5-1 and TRBJ2-3, with a tentative D call TRBD2 (6 bases). The V end lost 5 bases, the J end lost 2 bases, and 15 bases lay between the germline ends. This CDR3 region has 15 residues. Per germline, CDR1 SGHRS and CDR2 YFSETQ. CDR3 DNA: TGCGCCAGCAGGTACCGGGACTCAAACACAGATACGCAGTATTTT. This encodes CASRYRDSNTDTQYF.

The rearrangement joins TRBV28 to TRBJ1-2, with 7 bases lining up with TRBD1. Per germline, CDR1 MDHEN and CDR2 SYDVKM. The length of the CDR3 is 12 residues. V lost 8 bases to trimming and J lost 13 bases; unmatched junction nucleotides: 13. CDR3 nucleotides: TGTGCCAGCTTGACTGGGACAGCCAGTTTCACCTTC. This gives the protein CASLTGTASFTF.

The V and J genes are TRBV11-3 and TRBJ2-7, with 9 nucleotides matching TRBD2. Per germline, CDR1 SGHNT and CDR2 YENEEA. CDR3 size: 13 residues. V was clipped by 4 bases and J by 6 bases; unmatched bases: 4. The CDR3 reads CASSSLAGAEQYF. The CDR3, as DNA: TGTGCCAGCAGCTCATTAGCGGGAGCCGAGCAGTACTTC.

This chain links TRBV28 with TRBJ2-7, with 11 bases aligning to TRBD1. The CDR3 has 15 residues. The germline V gene encodes CDR1 MDHEN and CDR2 SYDVKM. V gave up 6 bases and J gave up 6 bases; unmatched junction bases: 10. The CDR3 DNA reads TGTGCCAGCAGCACACCGGGACAGGGGGGTAGCGAGCAGTACTTC. It is translated as CASSTPGQGGSEQYF.